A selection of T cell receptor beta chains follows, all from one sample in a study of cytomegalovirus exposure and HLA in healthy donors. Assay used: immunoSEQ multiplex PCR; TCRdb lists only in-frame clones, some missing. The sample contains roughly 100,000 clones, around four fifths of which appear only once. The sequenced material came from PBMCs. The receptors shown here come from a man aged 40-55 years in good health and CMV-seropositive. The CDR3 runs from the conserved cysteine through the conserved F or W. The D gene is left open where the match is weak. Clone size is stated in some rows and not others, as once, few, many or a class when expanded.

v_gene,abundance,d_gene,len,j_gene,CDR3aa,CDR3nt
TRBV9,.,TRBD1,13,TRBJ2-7,CASSVGDRDEQYF,TGTGCCAGCAGCGTAGGGGACAGGGACGAGCAGTACTTC
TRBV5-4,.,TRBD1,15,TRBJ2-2,CASSRRDRDTGELFF,TGTGCCAGCAGCCGCCGGGACAGGGACACCGGGGAGCTGTTTTTT
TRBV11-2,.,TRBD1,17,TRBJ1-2,CASSHYRGTERSHGYTF,TGTGCCAGCAGCCATTACCGTGGGACAGAACGTTCCCATGGCTACACCTTC
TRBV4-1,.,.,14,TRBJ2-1,CASSQDPEGNEQFF,TGCGCCAGCAGCCAAGATCCGGAGGGGAATGAGCAGTTCTTC
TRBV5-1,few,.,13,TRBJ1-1,CASRLELNTEAFF,TGCGCCAGCAGGCTAGAACTTAACACTGAAGCTTTCTTT
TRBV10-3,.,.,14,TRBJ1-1,CAISESGGNTEAFF,TGTGCCATCAGTGAGTCGGGAGGTAACACTGAAGCTTTCTTT
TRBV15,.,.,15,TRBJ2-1,CATSLGQGLYNEQFF,TGTGCCACCAGCTTGGGGCAGGGCCTATACAATGAGCAGTTCTTC
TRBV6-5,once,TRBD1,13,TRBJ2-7,CASSKQGSHEQYF,TGTGCCAGCAGTAAACAGGGGAGCCACGAGCAGTACTTC
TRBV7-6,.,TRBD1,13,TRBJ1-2,CASSLGGGSGYTF,TGTGCCAGCAGCTTAGGAGGGGGCTCGGGCTACACCTTC
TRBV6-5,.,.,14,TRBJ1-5,CASSRQVGNQPQHF,TGTGCCAGCAGCAGACAGGTCGGTAATCAGCCCCAGCATTTT
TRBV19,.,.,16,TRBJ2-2,CASTIRGAPSTGELFF,TGTGCCAGTACAATACGGGGGGCCCCGAGCACCGGGGAGCTGTTTTTT
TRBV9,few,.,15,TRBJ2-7,CASSPQGLADYEQYF,TGTGCCAGCAGCCCCCAGGGGCTAGCGGACTACGAGCAGTACTTC
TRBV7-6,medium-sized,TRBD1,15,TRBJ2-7,CASSLSDRGLDEQYF,TGTGCCAGCAGCTTAAGTGACAGGGGGCTCGACGAGCAGTACTTC
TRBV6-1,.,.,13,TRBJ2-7,CASSDAVPYEQYF,TGTGCCAGCAGTGACGCAGTTCCCTACGAGCAGTACTTC
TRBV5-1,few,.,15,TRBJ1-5,CASSSNGGGDQPQHF,TGCGCCAGCAGCTCGAATGGCGGAGGGGATCAGCCCCAGCATTTT
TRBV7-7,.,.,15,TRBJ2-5,CASSHRPGDQETQYF,TGTGCTAGCAGCCACCGGCCGGGGGACCAAGAGACCCAGTACTTC
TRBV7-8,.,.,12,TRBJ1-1,CASSLDSTEAFF,TGTGCCAGCAGCTTAGATAGTACTGAAGCTTTCTTT
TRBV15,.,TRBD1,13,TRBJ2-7,CATSNRGIYEQYF,TGTGCCACCAGCAACAGGGGGATCTACGAGCAGTACTTC
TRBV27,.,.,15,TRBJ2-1,CASSFKEGFYNEQFF,TGTGCCAGCAGTTTTAAGGAGGGGTTCTACAATGAGCAGTTCTTC
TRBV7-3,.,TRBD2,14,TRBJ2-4,CASSASGGADIQYF,TGTGCCAGCAGCGCCTCCGGGGGGGCAGACATTCAGTACTTC
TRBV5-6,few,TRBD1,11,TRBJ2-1,CASRQGHEQFF,TGTGCCAGCAGACAGGGGCATGAGCAGTTCTTC
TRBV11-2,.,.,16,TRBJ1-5,CASSLVGGISNQPQHF,TGTGCCAGCAGCTTAGTAGGAGGGATTAGCAATCAGCCCCAGCATTTT
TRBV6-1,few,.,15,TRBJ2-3,CASSEGYRVADTQYF,TGTGCCAGCAGTGAAGGGTACAGGGTGGCAGATACGCAGTATTTT
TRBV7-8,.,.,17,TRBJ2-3,CASSFESEGTVADTQYF,TGTGCCAGCAGCTTCGAAAGCGAGGGTACGGTCGCAGATACGCAGTATTTT
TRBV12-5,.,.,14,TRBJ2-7,CASVRGGVFYEQYF,TGTGCTAGTGTCCGAGGGGGGGTTTTCTACGAGCAGTACTTC
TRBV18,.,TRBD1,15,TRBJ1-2,CASSPGQGANYGYTF,TGTGCCAGCTCACCCGGACAGGGAGCCAACTATGGCTACACCTTC
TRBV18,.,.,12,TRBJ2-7,CASSPQSGEQYF,TGTGCCAGCTCACCGCAGTCGGGCGAGCAGTACTTC
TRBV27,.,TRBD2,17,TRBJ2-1,CASSLSLPGLAGDEQFF,TGTGCCAGCAGTTTATCTCTACCGGGACTAGCGGGAGACGAGCAGTTCTTC
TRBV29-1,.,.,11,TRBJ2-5,CSVGQQETQYF,TGCAGCGTAGGACAGCAAGAGACCCAGTACTTC
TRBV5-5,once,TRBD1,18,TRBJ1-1,CASSLRTGTGGRNTEAFF,TGTGCCAGCAGCTTAAGAACCGGGACAGGGGGGAGGAACACTGAAGCTTTCTTT
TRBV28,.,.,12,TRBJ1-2,CASTTHNYGYTF,TGTGCCAGCACCACACATAACTATGGCTACACCTTC
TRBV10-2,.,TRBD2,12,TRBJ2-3,CASAAGADTQYF,TGCGCCAGCGCAGCGGGAGCGGATACGCAGTATTTT
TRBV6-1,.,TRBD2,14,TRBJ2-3,CASSPSGPTDTQYF,TGTGCCAGCAGTCCTAGCGGGCCCACAGATACGCAGTATTTT
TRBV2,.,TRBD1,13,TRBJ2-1,CASSGQGENEQFF,TGTGCCAGCAGCGGACAGGGTGAGAATGAGCAGTTCTTC
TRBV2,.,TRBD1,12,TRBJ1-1,CASPGKDRKAFF,TGTGCCAGCCCGGGAAAGGACAGGAAAGCTTTCTTT
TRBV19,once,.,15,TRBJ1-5,CASSIETGSYQPQHF,TGTGCCAGTAGTATAGAAACAGGGTCTTATCAGCCCCAGCATTTT
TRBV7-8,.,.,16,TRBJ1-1,CASSISTGHTNTEAFF,TGTGCCAGCAGCATTTCGACAGGACATACGAACACTGAAGCTTTCTTT
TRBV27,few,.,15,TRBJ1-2,CASSLSGARGYGYTF,TGTGCCAGCAGTTTATCTGGGGCGCGGGGCTATGGCTACACCTTC
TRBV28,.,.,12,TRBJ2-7,CASSFQFYEQYF,TGTGCCAGCAGTTTTCAGTTCTACGAGCAGTACTTC
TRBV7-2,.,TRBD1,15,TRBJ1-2,CASSSRTGEGYGYTF,TGTGCCAGCAGCTCAAGGACAGGGGAGGGCTATGGCTACACCTTC
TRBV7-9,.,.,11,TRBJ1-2,CSSSFIYGYTF,TGTTCCAGCAGCTTTATTTATGGCTACACCTTC
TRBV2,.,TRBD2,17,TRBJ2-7,CALQRGGGLQISYEQYF,TGTGCCCTTCAGCGCGGCGGGGGGCTACAAATCTCCTACGAGCAGTACTTC
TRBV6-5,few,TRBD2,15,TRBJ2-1,CASSNLAGSYNEQFF,TGTGCCAGCAGTAACCTAGCGGGATCCTACAATGAGCAGTTCTTC
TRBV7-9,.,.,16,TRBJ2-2,CASSLVRSSNTGELFF,TGTGCCAGCAGCTTAGTCCGGTCTTCGAACACCGGGGAGCTGTTTTTT
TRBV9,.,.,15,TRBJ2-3,CASSGGLRFADTQYF,TGTGCCAGCAGCGGCGGCCTAAGGTTCGCAGATACGCAGTATTTT
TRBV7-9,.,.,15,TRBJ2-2,CASTSLGRAAGELFF,TGTGCCAGCACCTCCCTCGGCAGGGCAGCCGGGGAGCTGTTTTTT
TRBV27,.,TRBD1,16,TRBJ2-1,CASSLSGQTFYNEQFF,TGTGCCAGCAGTTTATCGGGACAGACCTTTTACAATGAGCAGTTCTTC
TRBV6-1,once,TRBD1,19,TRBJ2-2,CASSESTSLTGLNTGELFF,TGTGCCAGCAGTGAATCCACCTCGCTGACAGGGCTGAACACCGGGGAGCTGTTTTTT
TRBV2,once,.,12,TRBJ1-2,CASRSGDYGYTF,TGTGCCAGCCGATCCGGGGACTATGGCTACACCTTC
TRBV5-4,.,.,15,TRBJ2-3,CASSRDSGYTDTQYF,TGTGCCAGCAGCCGGGACAGCGGGTACACAGATACGCAGTATTTT
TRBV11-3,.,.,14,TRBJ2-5,CASSSGRTDETQYF,TGTGCCAGCAGCTCCGGTCGGACAGACGAGACCCAGTACTTC
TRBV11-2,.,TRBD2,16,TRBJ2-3,CASSLGTGLVEDTQYF,TGTGCCAGCAGCTTAGGGACGGGACTAGTTGAAGATACGCAGTATTTT
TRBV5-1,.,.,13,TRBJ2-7,CASSLEPAGEQYF,TGCGCCAGCAGCTTGGAACCAGCCGGGGAGCAGTACTTC
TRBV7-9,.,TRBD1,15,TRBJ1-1,CASRLDRTLFTEAFF,TGTGCCAGCAGATTGGACAGGACCCTCTTCACTGAAGCTTTCTTT
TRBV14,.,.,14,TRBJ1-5,CASSQGREPGPQHF,TGTGCCAGCAGCCAAGGCCGGGAACCCGGGCCCCAGCATTTT